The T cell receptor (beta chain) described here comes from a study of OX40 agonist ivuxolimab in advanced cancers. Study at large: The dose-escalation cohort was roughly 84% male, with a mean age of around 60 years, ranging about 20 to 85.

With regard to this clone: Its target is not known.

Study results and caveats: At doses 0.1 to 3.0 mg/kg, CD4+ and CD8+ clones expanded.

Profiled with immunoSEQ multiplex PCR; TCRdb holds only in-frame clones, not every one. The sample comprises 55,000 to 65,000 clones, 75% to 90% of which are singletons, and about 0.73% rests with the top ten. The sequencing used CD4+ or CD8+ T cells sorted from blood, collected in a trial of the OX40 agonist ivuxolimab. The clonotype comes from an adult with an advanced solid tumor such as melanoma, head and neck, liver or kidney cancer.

CDR3 coding DNA: TGTGCCAGCAGCCAATCTTGGCAGGGTCGGGCAGATACGCAGTATTTT. Protein: CASSQSWQGRADTQYF. The rearrangement links TRBV4-2 to TRBJ2-3; D possibly corresponds to TRBD1 (5 bases). Germline CDR1 reads LGHNA; CDR2 reads YNFKEQ. CDR3 length: 16 residues. Trimming left V 2 bases short and J 4 bases short, with 16 bases between.